The present T cell receptor (beta chain) was sequenced within a study of siplizumab effects on memory and regulatory T cells. Findings of the study overall: Naive T cells were seen as more diverse than memory cells and as major alloresponse contributors.

This clone is judged medium-sized. Its target is not known. V was shortened by 5 bases and J by 14 bases, with 10 bases between the two germline ends. The CDR3 is 11 amino acids. The germline V gene encodes CDR1 SGHTA and CDR2 FQGNSA. Assay: immunoSEQ multiplex PCR; the TCRdb copy retains only in-frame clones and omits some. The top ten hold about 0.41% of the sample, which has some 62,000 clones, about 80% seen once. The genes are TRBV7-2 and TRBJ1-6; D not certain. The sequenced sample consisted of memory CD4+ T cells sorted from blood. The receptor was derived from a human donor in good health. The CDR3 is CASSPGVTLHF. CDR3 DNA: TGTGCCAGCAGCCCCGGGGTCACCCTCCACTTT.